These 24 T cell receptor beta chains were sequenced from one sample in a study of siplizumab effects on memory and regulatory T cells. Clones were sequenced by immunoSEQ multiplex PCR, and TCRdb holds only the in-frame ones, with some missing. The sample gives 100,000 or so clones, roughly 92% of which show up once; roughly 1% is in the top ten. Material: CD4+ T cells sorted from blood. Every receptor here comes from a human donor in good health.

In DNA, the CDR3 is TGCGCCACCAGGGGACAGGGGAGTAGCACTGAAGCTTTCTTT. This translates into CATRGQGSSTEAFF. V usage is TRBV5-1 and J usage is TRBJ1-1; 10 nucleotides agree with TRBD1. Germline lookup yields CDR1 SGHRS and CDR2 YFSETQ. V lost 9 bases to trimming and J lost 4 bases; unmatched junction nucleotides: 9. The CDR3 length is 14 residues.

The CDR3 sequence is CASSSPGRNNEQFF. The CDR3 DNA reads as TGTGCCAGCAGTTCGCCGGGACGCAACAATGAGCAGTTCTTC. The chain employs TRBV28 and TRBJ2-1, with D perhaps matching TRBD1 or TRBD2 (5 bases each). The V gene lost 4 bases and the J gene lost 5 bases, with 12 bases spanning the gap. CDR3 size: 14 residues. Germline CDR1 MDHEN, CDR2 SYDVKM.

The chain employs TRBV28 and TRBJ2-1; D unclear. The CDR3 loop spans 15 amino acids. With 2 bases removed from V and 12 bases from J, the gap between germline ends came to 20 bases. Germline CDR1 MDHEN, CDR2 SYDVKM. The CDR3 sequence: CASSLRTVLRKGQFF. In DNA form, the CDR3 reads TGTGCCAGCAGTTTAAGGACGGTACTCAGGAAGGGGCAGTTCTTC. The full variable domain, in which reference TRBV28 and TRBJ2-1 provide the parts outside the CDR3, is DVKVTQSSRYLVKRTGEKVFLECVQDMDHENMFWYRQDPGLGLRLIYFSYDVKMKEKGDIPEGYSVSREKKERFSLILESASTNQTSMYLCASSLRTVLRKGQFFGPGTRLTVL.

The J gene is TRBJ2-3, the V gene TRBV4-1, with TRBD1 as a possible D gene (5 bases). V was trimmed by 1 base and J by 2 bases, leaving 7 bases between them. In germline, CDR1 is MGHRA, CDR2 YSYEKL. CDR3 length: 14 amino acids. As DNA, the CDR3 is TGCGCCAGCAGCCAAGGGGGCTCCACAGATACGCAGTATTTT. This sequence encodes CASSQGGSTDTQYF.

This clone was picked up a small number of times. CDR3 residues: CASSLSLQGTYDFNEQYF. For the CDR3, the DNA is TGTGCCAGCAGTTTATCCCTTCAGGGTACTTACGACTTCAACGAGCAGTACTTC. The chain employs TRBV27 and TRBJ2-7, with D perhaps TRBD1 (5 bases). V was clipped by 0 bases and J by 5 bases, with 23 bases between them. Germline CDR1 reads MNHEY; CDR2 reads SMNVEV (reference sequence). The CDR3 spans 18 residues.

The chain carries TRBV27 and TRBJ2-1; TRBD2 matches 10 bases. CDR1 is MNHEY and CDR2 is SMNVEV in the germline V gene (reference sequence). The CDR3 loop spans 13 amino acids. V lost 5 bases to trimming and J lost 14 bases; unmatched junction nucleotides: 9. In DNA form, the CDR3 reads TGTGCCAGCAGTAGCGGGAGGGCCGGCCTCAAGTTCTTC. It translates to CASSSGRAGLKFF.

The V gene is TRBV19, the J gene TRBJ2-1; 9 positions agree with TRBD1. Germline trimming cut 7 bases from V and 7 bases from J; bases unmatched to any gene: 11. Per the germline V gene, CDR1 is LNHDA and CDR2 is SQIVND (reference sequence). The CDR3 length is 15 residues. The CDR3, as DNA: TGTGCCAGTACCCCCGGACAGGGGATTGGGAATGAGCAGTTCTTC. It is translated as CASTPGQGIGNEQFF.

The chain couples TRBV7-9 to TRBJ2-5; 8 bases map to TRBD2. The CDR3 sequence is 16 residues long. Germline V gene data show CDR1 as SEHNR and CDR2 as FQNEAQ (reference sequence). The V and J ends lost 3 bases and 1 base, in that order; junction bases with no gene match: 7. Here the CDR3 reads CASSFFAGGSQETQYF. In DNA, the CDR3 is TGTGCCAGCAGCTTCTTCGCGGGAGGAAGCCAAGAGACCCAGTACTTC.

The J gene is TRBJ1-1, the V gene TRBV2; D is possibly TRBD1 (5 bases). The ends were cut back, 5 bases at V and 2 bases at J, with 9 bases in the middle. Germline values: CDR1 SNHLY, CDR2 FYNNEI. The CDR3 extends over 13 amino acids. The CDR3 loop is CASSWGGNTEAFF. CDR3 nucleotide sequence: TGTGCCAGCAGTTGGGGCGGAAACACTGAAGCTTTCTTT. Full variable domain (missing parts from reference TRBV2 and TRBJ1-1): EPEVTQTPSHQVTQMGQEVILRCVPISNHLYFYWYRQILGQKVEFLVSFYNNEISEKSEIFDDQFSVERPDGSNFTLKIRSTKLEDSAMYFCASSWGGNTEAFFGQGTRLTVV.

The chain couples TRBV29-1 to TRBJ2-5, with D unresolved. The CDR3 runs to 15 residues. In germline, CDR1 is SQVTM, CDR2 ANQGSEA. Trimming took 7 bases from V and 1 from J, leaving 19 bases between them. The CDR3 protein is CSALDLEVRQETQYF. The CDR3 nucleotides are TGCAGCGCCCTAGATTTAGAGGTCCGCCAAGAGACCCAGTACTTC.

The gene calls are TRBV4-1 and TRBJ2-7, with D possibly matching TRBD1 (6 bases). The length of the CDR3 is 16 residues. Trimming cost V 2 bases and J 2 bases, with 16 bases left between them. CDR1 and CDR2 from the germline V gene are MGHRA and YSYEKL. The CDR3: CASSQTSDSLPYEQYF. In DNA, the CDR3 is TGCGCCAGCAGCCAAACATCGGACAGCCTACCCTACGAGCAGTACTTC.

The CDR3 region is CASSRLLVGGTGELFF. CDR3 sequence (DNA): TGTGCCAGCAGCCGTCTCTTAGTGGGTGGAACCGGGGAGCTGTTTTTT. The rearrangement uses TRBV11-1 and TRBJ2-2; D remains ambiguous. The CDR3 contains 16 residues. Germline-derived CDR1 and CDR2 are SGHAT and FQDESV (reference sequence). The V gene lost 5 bases and the J gene lost 5 bases, with 18 bases spanning the gap.

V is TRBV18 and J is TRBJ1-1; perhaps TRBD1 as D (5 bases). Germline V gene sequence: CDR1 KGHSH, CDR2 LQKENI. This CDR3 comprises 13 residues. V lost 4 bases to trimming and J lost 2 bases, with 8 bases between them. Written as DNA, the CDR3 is TGTGCCAGCTCACTACAGGAAAACACTGAAGCTTTCTTT. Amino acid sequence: CASSLQENTEAFF.

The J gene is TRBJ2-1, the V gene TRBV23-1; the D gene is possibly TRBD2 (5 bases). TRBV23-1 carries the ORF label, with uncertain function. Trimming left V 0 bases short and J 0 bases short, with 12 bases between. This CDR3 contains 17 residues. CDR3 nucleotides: TGCGCCAGCAGTCAATCGGGTACTGGGAGCTCCTACAATGAGCAGTTCTTC. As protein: CASSQSGTGSSYNEQFF.

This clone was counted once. The CDR3 here is CASSYRGGLLHF. The CDR3 nucleotides read TGTGCCAGCAGTTACCGGGGAGGGCTCCTCCACTTT. The genes are TRBV6-5 and TRBJ1-6, with D unresolved. The length of the CDR3 is 12 residues. CDR1 is MNHEY and CDR2 is SVGAGI in the germline V gene. The V and J ends lost 2 bases and 15 bases respectively, with 11 bases between them.

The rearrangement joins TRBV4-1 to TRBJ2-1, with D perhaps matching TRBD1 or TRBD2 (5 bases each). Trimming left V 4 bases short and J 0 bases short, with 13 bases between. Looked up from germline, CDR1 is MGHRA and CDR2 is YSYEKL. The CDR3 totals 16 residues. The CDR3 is CASSLFPGSSYNEQFF. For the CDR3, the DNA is TGCGCCAGCAGCCTCTTTCCAGGGAGCTCCTACAATGAGCAGTTCTTC.

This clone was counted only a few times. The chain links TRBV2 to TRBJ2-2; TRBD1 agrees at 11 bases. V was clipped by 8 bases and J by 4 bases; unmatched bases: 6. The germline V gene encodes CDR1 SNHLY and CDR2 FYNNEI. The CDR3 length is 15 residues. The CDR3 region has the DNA TGTGCCAGCGGGCAAGGGACAGGGGGCACCGGGGAGCTGTTTTTT. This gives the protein CASGQGTGGTGELFF. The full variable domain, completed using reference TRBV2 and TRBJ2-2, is EPEVTQTPSHQVTQMGQEVILRCVPISNHLYFYWYRQILGQKVEFLVSFYNNEISEKSEIFDDQFSVERPDGSNFTLKIRSTKLEDSAMYFCASGQGTGGTGELFFGEGSRLTVL.

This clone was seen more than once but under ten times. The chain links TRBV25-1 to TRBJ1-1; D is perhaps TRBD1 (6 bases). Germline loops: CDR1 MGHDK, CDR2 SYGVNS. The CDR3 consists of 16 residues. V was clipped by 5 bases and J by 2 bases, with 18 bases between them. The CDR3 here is CASSFTWGGHNTEAFF. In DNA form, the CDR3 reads TGTGCCAGCAGTTTTACATGGGGGGGCCATAACACTGAAGCTTTCTTT.

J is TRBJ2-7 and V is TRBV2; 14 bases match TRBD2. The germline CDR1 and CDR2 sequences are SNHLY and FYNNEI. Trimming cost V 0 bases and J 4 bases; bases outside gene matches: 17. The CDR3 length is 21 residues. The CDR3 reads CASSEALLATSGRARQYEQYF. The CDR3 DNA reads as TGTGCCAGCAGTGAAGCGCTTCTTGCGACTAGCGGGAGGGCCAGACAGTACGAGCAGTACTTC.

CDR3 coding DNA: TGCGCCAGCAGTGGGTGGGCCGGGGAGCTGTTTTTT. This sequence encodes CASSGWAGELFF. The chain joins TRBV10-1 to TRBJ2-2; D gene unclear. This CDR3 contains 12 residues. Germline V gene lookup returns CDR1 WNHNN and CDR2 SYGVQD (reference sequence). Trimming took 4 bases from V and 6 from J, leaving 6 bases between them.

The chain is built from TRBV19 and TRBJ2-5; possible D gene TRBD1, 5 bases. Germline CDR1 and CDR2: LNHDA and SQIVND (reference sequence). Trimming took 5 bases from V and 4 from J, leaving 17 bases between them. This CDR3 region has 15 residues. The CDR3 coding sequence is TGTGCCAGTAGTCTCAGGGCTCAACGAGGAGAGACCCAGTACTTC. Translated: CASSLRAQRGETQYF.

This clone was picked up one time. As DNA, the CDR3 is TGTGCCAGCAGCGCCCTGCCCGGGGCTTACGAGCAGTACTTC. Translation gives CASSALPGAYEQYF. The chain carries TRBV11-3 and TRBJ2-7; D possibly matches TRBD1 or TRBD2 (5 bases each). The CDR3 totals 14 residues. Germline V CDR1 and CDR2: SGHNT, YENEEA. Trimming cost V 5 bases and J 4 bases, with 15 bases left between them.

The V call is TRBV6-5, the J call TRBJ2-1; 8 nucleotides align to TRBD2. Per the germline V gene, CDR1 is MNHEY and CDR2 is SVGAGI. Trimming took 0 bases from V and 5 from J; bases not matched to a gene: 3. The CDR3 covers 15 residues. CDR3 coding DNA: TGTGCCAGCAGTTACTCGCGCGGGAGGAACAATGAGCAGTTCTTC. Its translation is CASSYSRGRNNEQFF.

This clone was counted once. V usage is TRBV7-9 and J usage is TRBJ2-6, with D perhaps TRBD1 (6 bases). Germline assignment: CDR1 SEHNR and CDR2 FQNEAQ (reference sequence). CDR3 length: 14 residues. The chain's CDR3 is CVAFRGIGANVLTF. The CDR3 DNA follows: TGTGTGGCGTTTAGGGGGATTGGGGCCAACGTCCTGACTTTC.